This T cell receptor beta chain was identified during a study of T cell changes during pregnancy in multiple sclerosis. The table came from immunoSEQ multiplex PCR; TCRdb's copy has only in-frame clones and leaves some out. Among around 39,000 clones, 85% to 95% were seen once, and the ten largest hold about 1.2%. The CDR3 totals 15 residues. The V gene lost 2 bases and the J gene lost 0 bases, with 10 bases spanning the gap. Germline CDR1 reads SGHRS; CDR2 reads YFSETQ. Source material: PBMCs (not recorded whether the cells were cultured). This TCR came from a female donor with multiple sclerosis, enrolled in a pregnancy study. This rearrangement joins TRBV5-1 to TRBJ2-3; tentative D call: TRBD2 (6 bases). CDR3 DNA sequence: TGCGCCAGCAGCTTCCCGGCGGGAAGCACAGATACGCAGTATTTT. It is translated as CASSFPAGSTDTQYF.